These 17 T cell receptor beta chains originate from one sample sequenced in a study of T-cell reconstitution after alpha-beta-depleted transplantation in children. Unique molecular identifiers featured in how the TCRbeta library was prepared. TCRdb re-analysed the PCR reads in MiXCR, keeping a single row per CDR3 protein. The sample lists roughly 200,000 distinct CDR3 sequences, roughly 15% occurring once. Source: PBMCs from the stem cell graft donor, taken from the stem cell graft. These receptors originate from a human donor who donated a stem cell graft to a child with acute lymphoblastic leukemia.

This clonotype has a count of ten or more. V and J are TRBV18 and TRBJ2-5; the D gene is possibly TRBD2 (6 bases). From germline, CDR1 is KGHSH and CDR2 LQKENI. The CDR3 is 13 amino acids. V lost 3 bases and J lost 3, with 8 bases in between. The CDR3 region has the DNA TGTGCCAGCTCACCCTTAGCGGAAGAGACCCAGTACTTC. Protein: CASSPLAEETQYF.

DNA of the CDR3: TGCGCCAGCAGCTTGGCCGAGTTAGCGGGAGGGCCCCGGGGGTTGGAGCAGTACTTC. This encodes CASSLAELAGGPRGLEQYF. The chain has TRBV5-1 and TRBJ2-7, with 11 bases aligning to TRBD2. Per germline, CDR1 SGHRS and CDR2 YFSETQ. The ends lost 0 bases at V and 7 bases at J; junction bases unmatched: 18. The CDR3 sequence is 19 residues long.

This clonotype showed up many times. V and J are TRBV6-2 or TRBV6-3 and TRBJ1-4; TRBD1 matches at 8 bases. There are 13 residues in the CDR3. Germline loops: CDR1 MNHEY, CDR2 SVGEGT. Trimming removed 10 bases from V and 5 bases from J; junction bases left unmatched: 6. The CDR3 coding sequence is TGTGCCATCTCGGACAGGGCAAATGAAAAACTGTTTTTT. Encoded protein: CAISDRANEKLFF.

Ten or more counts support this clonotype. V and J are TRBV12-3 or TRBV12-4 and TRBJ1-1; D is uncertain. V lost 2 bases and J 0 bases, leaving 10 bases between the germline ends. The CDR3 is made up of 15 amino acids. The CDR3 reads CASSLLVGMNTEAFF. The DNA for the CDR3 is TGTGCCAGCAGTTTATTGGTAGGGATGAACACTGAAGCTTTCTTT.

This clonotype came up many times. The V gene is TRBV12-3 or TRBV12-4, the J gene TRBJ2-1; D tentatively fits TRBD1 or TRBD2 (5 bases each). V lost 7 bases, J lost 2 bases, and 24 bases lay in between. There are 18 residues in the CDR3. CDR3 region: CASTLGVAGSSPYNEQFF. Written as DNA, the CDR3 is TGTGCCAGCACTCTAGGGGTGGCAGGGAGTTCTCCCTACAATGAGCAGTTCTTC.

This clonotype has more than one count but fewer than ten. This chain connects TRBV20-1 to TRBJ2-7; D remains ambiguous. V gave up 3 bases and J gave up 1 base, with 16 bases separating them. The V gene's germline CDR1 is DFQATT and CDR2 SNEGSKA (reference sequence). The CDR3 contains 15 residues. The chain's CDR3 is CSARVGLLSSYEQYF. The CDR3, as DNA: TGCAGTGCTAGGGTAGGGTTACTTTCTTCCTACGAGCAGTACTTC.

This chain links TRBV19 with TRBJ2-5; 12 bases align to TRBD2. Germline trimming cut 3 bases from V and 8 bases from J; bases unmatched to any gene: 13. This CDR3 comprises 17 residues. Per the germline V gene, CDR1 is LNHDA and CDR2 is SQIVND (reference sequence). In DNA, the CDR3 is TGTGCCAGTAGTATGGGACTAGCGGGTTCTCCCGGGGAAACCCAGTACTTC. Translation gives CASSMGLAGSPGETQYF.

This clonotype has a handful of counts. The chain is built from TRBV4-2 and TRBJ2-1; TRBD1 aligns across 7 bases. V shed 0 bases, J shed 6 bases, and the junction held 5 bases outside the gene matches. This CDR3 is 15 amino acids long. Germline V gene lookup returns CDR1 LGHNA and CDR2 YNFKEQ. CDR3 sequence: CASSQERGRSNEQFF. As DNA, the CDR3 is TGTGCCAGCAGCCAAGAGAGGGGGCGAAGCAATGAGCAGTTCTTC.

The sample holds one count of this clonotype. The chain uses TRBV20-1 and TRBJ2-3; D is possibly TRBD2 (6 bases). V dropped 3 bases and J dropped 7 bases, with 14 bases sitting between them. The CDR3 is 13 amino acids. Germline lookup yields CDR1 DFQATT and CDR2 SNEGSKA (reference sequence). The CDR3 sequence is CSASLADPYTQYF. The CDR3, as DNA: TGCAGTGCTAGTTTAGCGGATCCTTATACGCAGTATTTT.

This clonotype was seen ten or more times. V is TRBV20-1 and J is TRBJ2-7; D remains unclear. CDR1 and CDR2 (germline): DFQATT, SNEGSKA (reference sequence). This CDR3 has 14 residues. Trimming stripped 0 bases from V and 4 bases from J, with 13 bases between. CDR3 in amino acids: CSARDIRFEYEQYF. The CDR3 nucleotides read TGCAGTGCTAGAGATATCCGGTTTGAATACGAGCAGTACTTC.

The rearrangement joins TRBV6-1 to TRBJ2-5; D could derive from TRBD1 or TRBD2 (6 bases each). The CDR3 totals 13 residues. V shed 7 bases and J shed 8 bases, with 17 bases lying between them. Germline CDR1 is MNHNS and CDR2 is SASEGT. CDR3 region: CASKVTGAGTQYF. CDR3 in DNA: TGTGCCAGCAAGGTCACGGGGGCTGGAACCCAGTACTTC.

This clonotype was observed many times. The rearrangement uses TRBV20-1 and TRBJ2-3; TRBD1 is a possible D gene (5 bases). The CDR3 runs 14 residues. Germline V gives CDR1 DFQATT, CDR2 SNEGSKA (reference sequence). V was shortened by 6 bases and J by 2 bases, with 15 bases between the two germline ends. DNA of the CDR3: TGCAGTGCCATTTCAGGGTCCTTCACAGATACGCAGTATTTT. Translation: CSAISGSFTDTQYF.

This clonotype was counted at least ten times. This chain joins TRBV6-5 and TRBJ1-1; D perhaps matches TRBD1 (6 bases). This CDR3 comprises 16 residues. Germline assignment: CDR1 MNHEY and CDR2 SVGAGI. Trimming removed 2 bases from V and 5 bases from J, with 18 bases in between. CDR3 coding DNA: TGTGCCAGCAGTTACGGAGGACAGCTAGTAAGTACTGAAGCTTTCTTT. It specifies CASSYGGQLVSTEAFF.

The rearrangement uses TRBV4-2 and TRBJ1-2; 8 nucleotides line up with TRBD1. Looked up from germline, CDR1 is LGHNA and CDR2 is YNFKEQ. The CDR3 length is 18 residues. Unmatched junction bases numbered 16, after V lost 2 bases and J lost 5 bases. As DNA, the CDR3 is TGTGCCAGCAGCCAAAAGATAGGGGCCTCAGGGGGCGCGTATGGCTACACCTTC. It is translated as CASSQKIGASGGAYGYTF.

This clonotype was observed at least ten times. The chain carries TRBV29-1 and TRBJ2-5; D may be TRBD2 (5 bases). V lost 3 bases to trimming and J lost 4 bases, with 21 bases between them. The length of the CDR3 is 16 residues. Germline V gene data show CDR1 as SQVTM and CDR2 as ANQGSEA. The CDR3 sequence: CSVDGVEGRAAETQYF. The CDR3 bases are TGCAGCGTTGATGGGGTCGAGGGCCGGGCGGCAGAGACCCAGTACTTC.

The table lists this clonotype with many counts. The chain uses TRBV27 and TRBJ1-2, with 9 bases fitting TRBD1. V lost 2 bases to trimming and J lost 5 bases; unmatched junction nucleotides: 15. This CDR3 region has 18 residues. The germline CDR1 and CDR2 sequences are MNHEY and SMNVEV (reference sequence). CDR3 sequence (DNA): TGTGCCAGCAGTTTAGTCTTTTCGAGAACAGGGGGCGCATATGGCTACACCTTC. Translating gives CASSLVFSRTGGAYGYTF.

The rearrangement joins TRBV7-9 to TRBJ2-3; tentative D call: TRBD2 (5 bases). Germline assignment: CDR1 SEHNR and CDR2 FQNEAQ (reference sequence). The length of the CDR3 is 13 residues. V lost 0 bases, J lost 7 bases, and 8 bases lay in between. CDR3: CASSLAGSHTQYF. The DNA of the CDR3 is TGTGCCAGCAGCTTAGCTGGGAGCCATACGCAGTATTTT.